A single sample is the source of the 9 T cell receptor beta chains below, sequenced in a study of OX40 agonist ivuxolimab in advanced cancers. Sequenced by immunoSEQ multiplex PCR; TCRdb stores in-frame clones only, minus some. Of approximately 70,000 clones listed, around 83% were seen once; the top ten hold under 1.5%. This sample comprised CD4+ or CD8+ T cells sorted from blood, obtained in a trial of the OX40 agonist ivuxolimab. The receptor set was obtained from an adult with an advanced solid tumor such as melanoma, head and neck, liver or kidney cancer.

As to this clone: Lacking the conserved final phenylalanine or tryptophan, this CDR3 likely reflects a read error. The chain couples TRBV27 to TRBJ1-1, with TRBD1 matching over 8 bases. The V and J ends lost 0 bases and 0 bases, in that order; junction bases with no gene match: 12. Germline values: CDR1 MNHEY, CDR2 SMNVEV (reference sequence). This CDR3 region has 19 residues. This chain's CDR3 is CASSLSSIDRGVMNTEAFS. The CDR3 DNA follows: TGTGCCAGCAGTTTATCCTCGATAGACAGGGGAGTAATGAACACTGAAGCTTTCTCT.

V is TRBV27 and J is TRBJ2-7; D gene unclear. Germline lookup yields CDR1 MNHEY and CDR2 SMNVEV (reference sequence). Trimming stripped 1 base from V and 3 bases from J, with 10 bases between. This CDR3 spans 14 amino acids. The CDR3 reads CASSLFGQNYEQYF. CDR3 in DNA: TGTGCCAGCAGTTTATTCGGGCAGAACTACGAGCAGTACTTC.

This chain uses TRBV7-8 with TRBJ1-5; 8 bases are a match to TRBD1. CDR3 size: 14 residues. Germline V gives CDR1 SGHVS, CDR2 FQNEAQ. The V and J ends lost 5 bases and 2 bases, in that order; junction bases with no gene match: 2. DNA for the CDR3: TGTGCCAGCAGCCAACAGGGGGGCAATCAGCCCCAGCATTTT. This encodes CASSQQGGNQPQHF.

V is TRBV18 and J is TRBJ2-6; D is uncertain. The CDR3 runs to 13 residues. Looked up from germline, CDR1 is KGHSH and CDR2 is LQKENI. Trimming left V 8 bases short and J 3 bases short, with 8 bases between. The CDR3 DNA follows: TGTGCCAGCCCAACATTTGGGGCCAACGTCCTGACTTTC. Translation gives CASPTFGANVLTF.

The V call is TRBV2, the J call TRBJ2-5; D not resolved. Germline V gene data show CDR1 as SNHLY and CDR2 as FYNNEI. V lost 7 bases and J 3 bases, leaving 15 bases between the germline ends. The CDR3 totals 14 residues. CDR3 nucleotide sequence: TGTGCCAGCATTTTCGACTCAACCAAAGAGACCCAGTACTTC. The encoded protein is CASIFDSTKETQYF.

The V call is TRBV6-5, the J call TRBJ2-7; the D gene is possibly TRBD2 (6 bases). Trimming left V 0 bases short and J 2 bases short, with 14 bases between. Germline CDR1 MNHEY, CDR2 SVGAGI. The CDR3 is 16 residues long. The CDR3 loop is CASSYSGREVTYEQYF. The CDR3 coding sequence is TGTGCCAGCAGTTACTCCGGCAGGGAGGTCACCTACGAGCAGTACTTC.

The chain links TRBV6-6 to TRBJ1-6; no reliable D call. Germline assignment: CDR1 MNHNY and CDR2 SVGAGI (reference sequence). This CDR3 spans 15 amino acids. V shed 0 bases and J shed 3 bases, with 6 bases lying between them. The CDR3, as DNA: TGTGCCAGCAGTTACTCGCAGTACTATAATTCACCCCTCCACTTT. It specifies CASSYSQYYNSPLHF.

With regard to this clone: In the same sample, other DNA sequences code for this CDR3. In DNA form, the CDR3 reads TGTGCCAGCTCACCCGGGACAGGAAGGGATACGCAGTATTTT. Encoded protein: CASSPGTGRDTQYF. The gene calls are TRBV18 and TRBJ2-3; 8 bases line up with TRBD1. The CDR3 runs 14 residues. V lost 3 bases, J lost 6 bases, and 5 bases stayed unmatched. The germline V gene has CDR1 KGHSH and CDR2 LQKENI.

V usage is TRBV4-2 and J usage is TRBJ1-4; D remains unclear. Germline V lookup: CDR1 LGHNA, CDR2 YNFKEQ. There are 15 residues in the CDR3. Trimming took off 0 bases at V and 5 bases at J, with 10 bases between the two ends. The CDR3 is CASSQDWRWNEKLFF. CDR3 DNA: TGTGCCAGCAGCCAAGATTGGAGGTGGAATGAAAAACTGTTTTTT.